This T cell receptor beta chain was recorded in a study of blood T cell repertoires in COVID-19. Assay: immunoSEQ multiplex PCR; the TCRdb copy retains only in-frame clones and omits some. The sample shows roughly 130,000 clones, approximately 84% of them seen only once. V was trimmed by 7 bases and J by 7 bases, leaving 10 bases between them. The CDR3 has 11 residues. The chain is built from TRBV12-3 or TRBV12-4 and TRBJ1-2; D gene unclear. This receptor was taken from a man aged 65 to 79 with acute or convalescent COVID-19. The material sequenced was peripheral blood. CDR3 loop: CASMAGVGYTF. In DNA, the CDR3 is TGTGCCAGCATGGCGGGAGTTGGCTACACCTTC.